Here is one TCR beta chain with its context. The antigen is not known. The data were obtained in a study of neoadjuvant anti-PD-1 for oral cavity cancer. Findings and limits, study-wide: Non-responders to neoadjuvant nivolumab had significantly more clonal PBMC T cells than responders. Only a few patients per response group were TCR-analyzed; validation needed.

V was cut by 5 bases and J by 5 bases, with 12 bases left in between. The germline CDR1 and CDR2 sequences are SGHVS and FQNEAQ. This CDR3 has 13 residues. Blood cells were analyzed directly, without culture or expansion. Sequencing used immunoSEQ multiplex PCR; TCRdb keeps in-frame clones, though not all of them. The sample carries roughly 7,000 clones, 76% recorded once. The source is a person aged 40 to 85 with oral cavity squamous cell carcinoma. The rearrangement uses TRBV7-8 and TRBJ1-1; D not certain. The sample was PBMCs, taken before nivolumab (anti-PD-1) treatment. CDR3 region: CASSRSPTTEAFF. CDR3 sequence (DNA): TGTGCCAGCAGCCGCTCCCCGACGACTGAAGCTTTCTTT.